The source of this T cell receptor beta chain is a study of T cells in Graves' hyperthyroidism and ophthalmopathy. Regarding the study as a whole: Stable hyperthyroidism was told apart from ophthalmopathy by a model built on 13 V-J features. In validation, the model predicted ophthalmopathy. These predictions came a median about 6.5 months before onset.

Authors of the study amplified TCR beta CDR3 regions from RNA transcripts. TCR CDR3 regions were first amplified by RT-PCR with HTBI primers. MiXCR, run by TCRdb on the multiplex PCR reads, gives a single entry per CDR3 protein. The sample shows 700,000 to 850,000 distinct CDR3 sequences, just over 35% of them seen only once. Germline assignment: CDR1 LNHDA and CDR2 SQIVND (reference sequence). The CDR3 is 12 residues long. With 7 bases clipped from V and 5 bases from J, the junction kept 4 bases outside the gene matches. Exclusion criteria comprised uncontrolled infection, other autoimmune disease, pregnancy or lactation. This clonotype was recorded many times. What it binds is not known.

This clonotype originated in a woman aged 40 to 49 with Graves' hyperthyroidism. What was sequenced was blood. The chain has TRBV19 and TRBJ1-1; TRBD1 matches 7 bases. As DNA, the CDR3 is TGTGCCAGTAATACAGGGGCGACTGAAGCTTTCTTT. It specifies CASNTGATEAFF.